Reported below is one TCR beta chain. Using immunoSEQ multiplex PCR, the repertoire was profiled, and TCRdb retains in-frame clones only, with some absent. The sample has approximately 360,000 clones, 89% seen once; the top ten hold roughly 1.2%. Trimming cost V 3 bases and J 10 bases; bases outside gene matches: 15. Germline CDR1 is MNHEY and CDR2 is SMNVEV (reference sequence). CDR3 length equals 16 residues. This specimen comes from a study of blood T cell repertoires in COVID-19. The chain carries TRBV27 and TRBJ2-1; 7 nucleotides align to TRBD2. What was sequenced was peripheral blood. This clonotype was obtained from a man aged 35 to 55 with acute or convalescent COVID-19. The CDR3 region is CASSFTSASPFSEQFF. CDR3 coding DNA: TGTGCCAGCAGTTTCACTAGCGCGAGCCCCTTCTCGGAGCAGTTCTTC.